The 8 T cell receptor beta chains given below trace back to one sample, sequenced in a study of blood T cell repertoires in COVID-19. The repertoire was sequenced with immunoSEQ multiplex PCR; TCRdb's copy has only in-frame clones and lacks some. The data show about 250,000 clones, roughly 85% seen once. The sequenced sample was peripheral blood. The receptors shown here come from a man aged 45-60 years with COVID-19, enrolled during active disease.

This clone has only one observation. This chain uses TRBV5-4 with TRBJ1-5; D is perhaps TRBD1 (5 bases). CDR1 is SGHNT, CDR2 YYREEE, per germline (reference sequence). The CDR3 loop spans 15 amino acids. The germline V and J ends were trimmed by 0 bases and 3 bases, with 10 bases remaining between them. Written as DNA, the CDR3 is TGTGCCAGCAGCTTGGGGGGCCAGACCAATCAGCCCCAGCATTTT. It is translated as CASSLGGQTNQPQHF.

This chain connects TRBV28 to TRBJ1-6; D perhaps matches TRBD1 (5 bases). The germline gives CDR1 MDHEN, CDR2 SYDVKM. CDR3 length: 17 residues. Trimming took 7 bases from V and 4 from J, leaving 20 bases between them. For the CDR3, the DNA is TGTGCCAGCACCTTCAGGGTCCACTCCACTTATAATTCACCCCTCCACTTT. Encoded protein: CASTFRVHSTYNSPLHF.

V usage is TRBV27 and J usage is TRBJ2-3; TRBD1 matches at 9 bases. Germline V gene lookup returns CDR1 MNHEY and CDR2 SMNVEV (reference sequence). CDR3 size: 15 residues. The junction had 4 bases not matched to a gene; V was cut back by 6 bases and J by 0 bases. In DNA, the CDR3 is TGTGCCAGCAGACCGACAGGGGGAAGCACAGATACGCAGTATTTT. Encoded protein: CASRPTGGSTDTQYF.

V and J are TRBV5-4 and TRBJ1-2; TRBD1 agrees at 7 bases. Germline V gene lookup returns CDR1 SGHNT and CDR2 YYREEE (reference sequence). V lost 3 bases, J lost 0 bases, and 8 bases stayed unmatched. The CDR3 is 16 residues long. The CDR3 DNA reads TGTGCCAGCAGCTATGGACAGGCGGCAGCTAACTATGGCTACACCTTC. Residues: CASSYGQAAANYGYTF.

The chain recombines TRBV5-1 with TRBJ2-3; 14 bases map to TRBD2. Germline V gene data show CDR1 as SGHRS and CDR2 as YFSETQ. The V and J ends lost 3 bases and 4 bases, in that order; junction bases with no gene match: 4. This CDR3 spans 16 amino acids. The CDR3 protein is CASSSKTSGGADTQYF. CDR3 nucleotides: TGCGCCAGCAGCTCTAAGACTAGCGGGGGGGCAGATACGCAGTATTTT.

The CDR3 protein is CAWSSGSNQPQHF. The CDR3 DNA reads as TGTGCCTGGAGTTCAGGGAGCAATCAGCCCCAGCATTTT. The chain couples TRBV30 to TRBJ1-5; D possibly corresponds to TRBD1 (5 bases). Trimming removed 2 bases from V and 1 base from J, with 6 bases in between. CDR1 and CDR2 (germline): GTSNPN, SVGIG (reference sequence). This CDR3 region has 13 residues.

The chain recombines TRBV10-1 with TRBJ1-1; D is possibly TRBD1 (6 bases). This CDR3 has 13 residues. V shed 6 bases and J shed 4 bases, with 12 bases lying between them. Germline CDR1 reads WNHNN; CDR2 reads SYGVQD (reference sequence). The CDR3 DNA follows: TGCGCCAGCAGCCCGACAGGCGGCACTGAAGCTTTCTTT. Encoded protein: CASSPTGGTEAFF.

This sequence joins TRBV7-3 and TRBJ1-6; a weak D match, TRBD1 (5 bases). Germline values: CDR1 SGHTA, CDR2 FQGTGA. The CDR3 runs to 14 residues. Deletions cut 5 bases from V and 7 bases from J, with 12 bases between. In DNA form, the CDR3 reads TGTGCCAGCAGCCTCCAGGGTTACAATTCACCCCTCCACTTT. Encoded protein: CASSLQGYNSPLHF. The full variable domain, in which reference TRBV7-3 and TRBJ1-6 provide the parts outside the CDR3, is GAGVSQTPSNKVTEKGKYVELRCDPISGHTALYWYRQSLGQGPEFLIYFQGTGAADDSGLPNDRFFAVRPEGSVSTLKIQRTERGDSAVYLCASSLQGYNSPLHFGNGTRLTVT.